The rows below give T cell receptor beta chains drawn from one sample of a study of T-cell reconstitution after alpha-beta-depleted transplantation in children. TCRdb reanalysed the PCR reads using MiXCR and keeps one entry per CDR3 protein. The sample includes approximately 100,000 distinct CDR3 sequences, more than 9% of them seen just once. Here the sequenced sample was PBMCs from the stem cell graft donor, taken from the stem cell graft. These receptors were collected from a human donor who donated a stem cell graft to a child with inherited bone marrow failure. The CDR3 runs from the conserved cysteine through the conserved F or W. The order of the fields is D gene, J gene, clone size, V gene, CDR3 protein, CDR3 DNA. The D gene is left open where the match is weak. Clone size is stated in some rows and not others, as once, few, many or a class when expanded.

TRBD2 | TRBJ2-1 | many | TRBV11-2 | CASSLESGGFDEQFF | TGTGCCAGCAGCTTAGAGAGCGGGGGGTTCGATGAGCAGTTCTTC
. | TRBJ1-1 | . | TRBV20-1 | CSARSWSTEAFF | TGCAGTGCTCGGTCCTGGTCCACTGAAGCTTTCTTT
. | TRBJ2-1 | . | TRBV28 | CASSFFGRSYNEQFF | TGTGCCAGCAGTTTTTTTGGCCGCTCCTACAATGAGCAGTTCTTC
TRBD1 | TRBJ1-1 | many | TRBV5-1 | CASSRTGDSEAFF | TGCGCCAGCAGCCGGACAGGGGACTCTGAAGCTTTCTTT
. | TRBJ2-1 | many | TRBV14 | CASSPPPSRTSYNEQFF | TGTGCCAGCAGCCCACCCCCTAGCCGCACTTCCTACAATGAGCAGTTCTTC
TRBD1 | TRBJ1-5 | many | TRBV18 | CASRQGINQPQHF | TGTGCCAGCAGACAGGGGATCAATCAGCCCCAGCATTTT
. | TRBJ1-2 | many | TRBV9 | CASSVDGTNYGYTF | TGTGCCAGCAGCGTAGACGGAACTAACTATGGCTACACCTTC
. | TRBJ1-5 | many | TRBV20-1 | CSARSPVAQFYSNQPQHF | TGCAGTGCTAGATCGCCGGTCGCCCAATTTTATAGCAATCAGCCCCAGCATTTT
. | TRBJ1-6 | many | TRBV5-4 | CASRDGTSGSYNSPLHF | TGTGCCAGCAGAGACGGTACTTCGGGCTCCTATAATTCACCCCTCCACTTT
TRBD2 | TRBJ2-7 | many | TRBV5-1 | CASSLGAGTSIIYEQYF | TGCGCCAGCAGCTTGGGGGCCGGGACTAGTATCATCTACGAGCAGTACTTC
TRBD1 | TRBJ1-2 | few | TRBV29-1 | CSVRGQGAGGYTF | TGCAGCGTCAGAGGACAGGGGGCAGGGGGCTACACCTTC
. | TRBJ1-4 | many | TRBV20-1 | CSATSSRGTNEKLFF | TGCAGTGCGACCTCGTCCAGGGGTACTAATGAAAAACTGTTTTTT
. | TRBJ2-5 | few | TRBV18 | CASSPVGADKETQYF | TGTGCCAGCTCACCGGTGGGTGCAGATAAAGAGACCCAGTACTTC
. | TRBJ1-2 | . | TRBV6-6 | CATRVSGYTF | TGTGCCACCAGGGTTTCTGGCTACACCTTC
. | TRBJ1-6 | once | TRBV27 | CASSLWGQGFSYNSPLHF | TGTGCCAGCAGTTTATGGGGTCAGGGGTTCTCCTATAATTCACCCCTCCACTTT
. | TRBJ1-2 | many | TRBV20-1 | CSAYDRFDYGYTF | TGCAGTGCCTATGACAGATTTGACTATGGCTACACCTTC
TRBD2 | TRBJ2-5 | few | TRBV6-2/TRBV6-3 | CASSATGPTSGGETQYF | TGTGCCAGCAGTGCCACTGGGCCGACTAGCGGCGGAGAGACCCAGTACTTC
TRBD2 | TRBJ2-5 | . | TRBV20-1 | CGARTSGGPETQYF | TGCGGTGCCCGGACTAGCGGGGGGCCAGAGACCCAGTACTTC
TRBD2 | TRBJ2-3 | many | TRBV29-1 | CSVEEGTSGSRDTQYF | TGCAGCGTTGAAGAGGGGACTAGCGGGAGTAGGGATACGCAGTATTTT
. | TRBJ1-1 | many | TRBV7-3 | CASSSDGNTEAFF | TGTGCCAGCAGTTCAGACGGAAACACTGAAGCTTTCTTT
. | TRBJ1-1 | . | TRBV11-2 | CASSSIRTALNTEAFF | TGTGCCAGCAGCTCCATTCGGACAGCCCTGAACACTGAAGCTTTCTTT
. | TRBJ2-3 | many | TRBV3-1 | CASSRAFGKRNTQYF | TGTGCCAGCAGCCGGGCCTTTGGGAAGCGTAATACGCAGTATTTT
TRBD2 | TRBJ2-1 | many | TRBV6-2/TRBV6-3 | CASRRLAGLPYNEQFF | TGTGCCAGCAGAAGGCTAGCGGGACTTCCCTACAATGAGCAGTTCTTC
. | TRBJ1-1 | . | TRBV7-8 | CASRVDTEAFF | TGTGCCAGCAGGGTGGACACTGAAGCTTTCTTT